Below, one TCR beta chain is given with its context. The data were produced by immunoSEQ multiplex PCR, yet TCRdb's version contains in-frame clones alone and is incomplete. The data contain about 120,000 clones, roughly 85% of them seen just once; the ten biggest clones take up around 2%. The data stem from a study of blood T cell repertoires in COVID-19. Study-level background: The United States, Italy and Spain were the sources of the acute and convalescent COVID-19 samples.

Sequences were obtained from peripheral blood. This TCR was recovered from a man aged 30-40 years with acute or convalescent COVID-19.

The CDR3 region has the DNA TGTGCCAGCAGCTTAAACGGGAACTATGGCTACACCTTC. Translated: CASSLNGNYGYTF. The chain couples TRBV7-3 to TRBJ1-2, with no clear D. V lost 1 base and J lost 2, with 5 bases in between. Germline CDR1 SGHTA, CDR2 FQGTGA. The CDR3 covers 13 residues.